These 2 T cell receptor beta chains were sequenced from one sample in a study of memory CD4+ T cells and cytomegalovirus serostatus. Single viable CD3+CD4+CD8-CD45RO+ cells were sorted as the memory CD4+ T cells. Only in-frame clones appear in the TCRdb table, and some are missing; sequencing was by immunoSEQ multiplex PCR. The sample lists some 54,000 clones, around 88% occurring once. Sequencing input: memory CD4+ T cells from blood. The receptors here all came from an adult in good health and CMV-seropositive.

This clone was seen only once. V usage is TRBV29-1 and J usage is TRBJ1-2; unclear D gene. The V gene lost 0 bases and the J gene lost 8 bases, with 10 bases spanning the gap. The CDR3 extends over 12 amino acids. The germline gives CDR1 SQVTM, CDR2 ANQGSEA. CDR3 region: CSVEDRGRGYTF. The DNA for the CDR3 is TGCAGCGTTGAAGATCGAGGACGAGGCTACACCTTC.

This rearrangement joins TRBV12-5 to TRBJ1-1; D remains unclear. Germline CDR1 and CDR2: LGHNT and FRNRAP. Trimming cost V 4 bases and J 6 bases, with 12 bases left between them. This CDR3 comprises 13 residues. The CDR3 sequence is CASGSFVVSEAFF. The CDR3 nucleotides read TGTGCTAGTGGTTCCTTCGTGGTTTCTGAAGCTTTCTTT.